Listed below are T cell receptor beta chains from one sample, sequenced in a study of T-cell reconstitution after alpha-beta-depleted transplantation in children. MiXCR was run by TCRdb on the PCR reads, yielding one entry per CDR3 protein. Of hundreds of thousands of distinct CDR3 sequences in the sample, 10% to 15% were seen once. Sequencing used PBMCs, mostly from graft donor cells, obtained 360 days after TCRalphabeta/CD19-depleted stem cell transplant. The receptors were gathered from a male patient between 5 and 17 years old who had a stem cell transplant for acute myeloid leukemia, so the T cells may come from the graft donor. The CDR3 runs from the conserved cysteine through the conserved F or W. D genes are given only for firm matches. Size is omitted from some rows. Given values are once, few, many or a class for expanded clones.

J: TRBJ1-2
V: TRBV25-1
size: .
D: TRBD1
DNA: TGTGCCAGCAGGGGTTGGACAGGGGCGAACTATGGCTACACCTTC
CDR3: CASRGWTGANYGYTF

J: TRBJ2-7
V: TRBV20-1
size: few
D: TRBD1
DNA: TGCAGTGCGTGGACAGGGAAGAGCTCGGGAGAGCAGTACTTC
CDR3: CSAWTGKSSGEQYF

J: TRBJ2-1
V: TRBV4-2
size: many
D: TRBD1
DNA: TGTGCCAGCAGCCAAGAGGCAGGGGGCCCTCCATACAATGAGCAGTTCTTC
CDR3: CASSQEAGGPPYNEQFF

J: TRBJ1-1
V: TRBV11-2
size: many
D: .
DNA: TGTGCCAGCAGCTTAGACGCCGGGGCGAACACTGAAGCTTTCTTT
CDR3: CASSLDAGANTEAFF

J: TRBJ1-5
V: TRBV12-3/TRBV12-4
size: .
D: .
DNA: TGTGCCAGCAGTTTAGAGGTGGGAAGGGATCAGCCCCAGCATTTT
CDR3: CASSLEVGRDQPQHF

J: TRBJ2-5
V: TRBV6-2/TRBV6-3
size: few
D: TRBD1
DNA: TGTGCCAGCGGCCCCCAGGGGGAAGAGACCCAGTACTTC
CDR3: CASGPQGEETQYF

J: TRBJ2-3
V: TRBV12-3/TRBV12-4
size: .
D: .
DNA: TGTGCCAGCAGTCAAGAGGATACGCAGTATTTT
CDR3: CASSQEDTQYF

J: TRBJ1-5
V: TRBV7-4
size: few
D: TRBD1
DNA: TGTGCCAGCAGCCCCAGGGGGTCGGGTTATAGCAATCAGCCCCAGCATTTT
CDR3: CASSPRGSGYSNQPQHF

J: TRBJ2-7
V: TRBV20-1
size: .
D: TRBD2
DNA: TGCAGTGCTAGAGGGGGGTGGGGAGCGGGAGAAATCTACGAGCAGTACTTC
CDR3: CSARGGWGAGEIYEQYF

J: TRBJ2-4
V: TRBV14
size: .
D: TRBD2
DNA: TGTGCCAGCGCCGGGACTAGCGGGACTAGGGTAGACAAAAACATTCAGTACTTC
CDR3: CASAGTSGTRVDKNIQYF

J: TRBJ2-7
V: TRBV27
size: few
D: TRBD2
DNA: TGTGCCAGCAGTCAGTCTAGCGGCTACGAGCAGTACTTC
CDR3: CASSQSSGYEQYF

J: TRBJ2-1
V: TRBV20-1
size: few
D: TRBD2
DNA: TGCAGTGCCCCGGGTAGCGGGTACAACAATGAGCAGTTCTTC
CDR3: CSAPGSGYNNEQFF

J: TRBJ2-3
V: TRBV7-9
size: .
D: .
DNA: TGTGCCAGCAGGCAAGGAGGCCACCTCACAGATACGCAGTATTTT
CDR3: CASRQGGHLTDTQYF

J: TRBJ1-1
V: TRBV6-5
size: .
D: TRBD1
DNA: TGTGCCAGCAGTTACATAGGGTCACAGGGGATCACTGAAGCTTTCTTT
CDR3: CASSYIGSQGITEAFF

J: TRBJ2-6
V: TRBV20-1
size: few
D: .
DNA: TGCAGTGCTAGTCCCTCGGTGGCTGGGGCCAACGTCCTGACTTTC
CDR3: CSASPSVAGANVLTF

J: TRBJ2-7
V: TRBV7-2
size: few
D: .
DNA: TGTGCCAGCAGCTTAGCGGGGGCAGTGCGCGAGCAGTACTTC
CDR3: CASSLAGAVREQYF

J: TRBJ2-7
V: TRBV6-2/TRBV6-3
size: .
D: .
DNA: TGTGCCAGCAGTTACTCGGTGGAGGGGCGTTCCTACGAGCAGTACTTC
CDR3: CASSYSVEGRSYEQYF

J: TRBJ2-1
V: TRBV24-1
size: .
D: .
DNA: TGTGCCACCAGTGGTGAGGGGGGCTCCTACAATGAGCAGTTCTTC
CDR3: CATSGEGGSYNEQFF

J: TRBJ2-3
V: TRBV27
size: few
D: TRBD1
DNA: TGTGCCAGCAGTTTACGGGACAGGGGCACAGATACGCAGTATTTT
CDR3: CASSLRDRGTDTQYF

J: TRBJ2-7
V: TRBV3-1
size: .
D: TRBD2
DNA: TGTGCCAGCAGCCAAGAACTAGCGGGGCCTCAGGGGGAGCAGTACTTC
CDR3: CASSQELAGPQGEQYF

J: TRBJ2-1
V: TRBV20-1
size: few
D: .
DNA: TGCAGTGCTTTGACAGGCCGCTCCTACAATGAGCAGTTCTTC
CDR3: CSALTGRSYNEQFF

J: TRBJ1-1
V: TRBV15
size: few
D: .
DNA: TGTGCCACCAGCAGAGACAAGGGAGGCACTGAAGCTTTCTTT
CDR3: CATSRDKGGTEAFF

J: TRBJ2-1
V: TRBV29-1
size: .
D: TRBD2
DNA: TGCAGCGTTGAAGGCCGCCTAGCGGCGGATAAGCAGTTCTTC
CDR3: CSVEGRLAADKQFF